These 16 T cell receptor beta chains were sequenced from one sample in a study of post-analysis software for immune sequencing data (dated by TCRdb to 2014 to 2015). The paper as a whole reports these results and caveats: Significantly higher frequencies in patients than in controls were found for roughly 5 TRBV segments, including TRBV5-6, TRBV5-1 and TRBV20-1.

The library was made by PCR. Reads for this sample came from an Illumina HiSeq 2500. To reduce PCR and sequencing biases, unique molecular identifiers were built into the TCR beta cDNA libraries. TCRdb trimmed the raw reads at Q25, called clones with MiXCR and kept productive beta chains. All rows with the same CDR3 protein become a single entry with the most common DNA and genes. This sample holds a few hundred thousand distinct CDR3 sequences; roughly 38% were observed only once. The ten largest clones represent 7.5% to 8.5% of the sample. Antigens of these TCRs are unknown. The sequenced material came from blood. The receptor set was obtained from a girl aged 2 to 10 with multiple sclerosis.

This clonotype was detected ten times or more. This CDR3 reads CASSLSGAGANVLTF. The CDR3 bases are TGTGCCAGCAGTTTATCCGGGGCTGGGGCCAACGTCCTGACTTTC. The V call is TRBV28, the J call TRBJ2-6; D is perhaps TRBD2 (5 bases). Trimming pared 1 base from V and 2 bases from J, leaving 6 bases between. Germline CDR1 MDHEN, CDR2 SYDVKM. The CDR3 spans 15 residues.

This clonotype has just a few counts. This rearrangement joins TRBV29-1 to TRBJ2-5; a weak D match, TRBD1 (5 bases). The CDR3 runs to 15 residues. Deletions cut 7 bases from V and 4 bases from J, with 22 bases between. The germline gives CDR1 SQVTM, CDR2 ANQGSEA. The chain's CDR3 is CSAPWGRGRLETQYF. CDR3 DNA: TGCAGCGCCCCATGGGGAAGGGGCCGGTTAGAGACCCAGTACTTC. Looking up the rest from reference TRBV29-1 and TRBJ2-5 gives the full variable domain: SAVISQKPSRDICQRGTSLTIQCQVDSQVTMMFWYRQQPGQSLTLIATANQGSEATYESGFVIDKFPISRPNLTFSTLTVSNMSPEDSSIYLCSAPWGRGRLETQYFGPGTRLLVL.

This clonotype was recorded many times. CDR3 in DNA: TGTGCCAGCAGTTACTCCGACCGCTACGAGCAGTACTTC. Translating gives CASSYSDRYEQYF. The chain recombines TRBV6-5 with TRBJ2-7; no reliable D call. The V and J ends lost 0 bases and 3 bases respectively, with 6 bases between them. The CDR3 is made up of 13 amino acids. Germline loops: CDR1 MNHEY, CDR2 SVGAGI.

This chain links TRBV29-1 with TRBJ2-7; D uncertain. Germline assignment: CDR1 SQVTM and CDR2 ANQGSEA. The CDR3 spans 12 residues. Deletions cut 7 bases from V and 2 bases from J, with 12 bases between. CDR3 residues: CSASQSPYEQYF. For the CDR3, the DNA is TGCAGCGCCTCACAGAGTCCCTACGAGCAGTACTTC.

This clonotype has more than one count but fewer than ten. CDR3 nucleotide sequence: TGTGCCAGCATCGATCCCGGTGCCTACGAGCAGTACTTC. This gives the protein CASIDPGAYEQYF. This chain uses TRBV6-2 or TRBV6-3 with TRBJ2-4; D ambiguous. The end of the DNA is better explained by TRBJ2-7, so the J call may be wrong. From germline, CDR1 is MNHEY and CDR2 SVGEGT. There are 13 residues in the CDR3.

This clonotype has only a few counts. CDR3 sequence: CSVEPAGLARETQYF. The CDR3 nucleotides read TGCAGCGTTGAACCGGCGGGACTAGCACGAGAGACCCAGTACTTC. The V gene is TRBV29-1, the J gene TRBJ2-5; 9 nucleotides match TRBD2. CDR1 and CDR2 from the germline V gene are SQVTM and ANQGSEA. CDR3 size: 15 residues. V trimming: 2 bases; J trimming: 4 bases; junction bases outside the gene matches: 8.

The rearrangement joins TRBV9 to TRBJ2-7; a weak D match, TRBD1 (6 bases). The V end was cut by 0 bases, the J end by 0 bases, with 7 bases between. The CDR3 contains 14 residues. The germline V gene has CDR1 SGDLS and CDR2 YYNGEE. Here the CDR3 reads CASSVGDNSYEQYF. DNA for the CDR3: TGTGCCAGCAGCGTAGGGGACAACTCCTACGAGCAGTACTTC.

The chain has TRBV12-3 or TRBV12-4 and TRBJ2-1; 10 nucleotides line up with TRBD2. This CDR3 has 18 amino acids. After removal of 7 bases from V and 5 bases from J, the junction contained 17 bases not matched to a gene. The CDR3 DNA is TGTGCCAGCACACCCTGGGGGCAAAGCGGGGGGGGGAACAATGAGCAGTTCTTC. It specifies CASTPWGQSGGGNNEQFF.

The genes are TRBV6-6 and TRBJ2-7; perhaps TRBD1 as D (6 bases). Germline V gene lookup returns CDR1 MNHNY and CDR2 SVGAGI (reference sequence). Trimming cost V 6 bases and J 0 bases, with 15 bases left between them. The CDR3 has 15 amino acids. CDR3 sequence: CASRVRQGLSYEQYF. The CDR3 DNA is TGTGCCAGCAGGGTAAGGCAGGGGCTCTCCTACGAGCAGTACTTC.

The chain recombines TRBV10-3 with TRBJ2-3; TRBD1 matches at 9 bases. This CDR3 contains 15 residues. J gave up 6 bases and V 4 bases, and 8 bases lay outside the gene matches. The V gene's germline CDR1 is ENHRY and CDR2 SYGVKD. This chain's CDR3 is CAISARDRELDTQYF. In DNA, the CDR3 is TGTGCCATCAGTGCCAGGGACAGGGAATTGGATACGCAGTATTTT.

As for this clonotype: One end of the junction varies from germline; a read error may be responsible. V and J are TRBV4-3 and TRBJ2-1, with 9 bases fitting TRBD2. The CDR3 length is 17 residues. CDR1 is LGHNA and CDR2 is YSLEER in the germline V gene. The CDR3 DNA reads as TGCACCAGCAGCCAAGAAGTCAGGCTAGCGGGGAACAATGAGCAGTTCTTC. This codes for CTSSQEVRLAGNNEQFF.

This clonotype was seen once. The chain has TRBV5-1 and TRBJ2-7, with 10 bases identical to TRBD2. Trimming cost V 3 bases and J 1 base; bases outside gene matches: 4. This CDR3 is 15 amino acids long. Per germline, CDR1 SGHRS and CDR2 YFSETQ. CDR3 in amino acids: CASSYGTSDSYEQYF. As DNA, the CDR3 is TGCGCCAGCAGCTACGGGACTAGCGATTCCTACGAGCAGTACTTC.

This clonotype was seen at least ten times. The chain combines TRBV3-1 with TRBJ2-7, with TRBD1 identical over 7 bases. CDR1 LGHDT and CDR2 YNNKEL come from the germline V gene (reference sequence). V lost 6 bases and J lost 3; bases outside the gene matches: 2. There are 12 residues in the CDR3. CDR3 sequence: CASSRQGYEQYF. The CDR3 DNA sequence: TGTGCCAGCAGTCGACAGGGCTACGAGCAGTACTTC.

This clonotype occurred a few times. The chain is built from TRBV20-1 and TRBJ2-7; 10 bases align to TRBD1. With V trimmed by 6 bases and J by 2 bases, 7 bases remained unmatched. This CDR3 region has 14 residues. Germline CDR1 is DFQATT and CDR2 is SNEGSKA (reference sequence). The CDR3 loop reads CSARTGGRTYEQYF. Here the CDR3 DNA reads TGCAGTGCGCGGACAGGGGGTCGCACCTACGAGCAGTACTTC.

This clonotype turned up a few times. V and J are TRBV28 and TRBJ2-5; D could derive from TRBD1 or TRBD2 (6 bases each). This CDR3 spans 13 amino acids. V lost 3 bases and J lost 5, with 10 bases in between. Germline V gene sequence: CDR1 MDHEN, CDR2 SYDVKM. This CDR3 reads CASSLGGWETQYF. CDR3 nucleotides: TGTGCCAGCAGTTTGGGGGGCTGGGAGACCCAGTACTTC. Supplemented by reference TRBV28 and TRBJ2-5, the full variable domain reads DVKVTQSSRYLVKRTGEKVFLECVQDMDHENMFWYRQDPGLGLRLIYFSYDVKMKEKGDIPEGYSVSREKKERFSLILESASTNQTSMYLCASSLGGWETQYFGPGTRLLVL.

This clonotype was recorded only once. CDR3 in DNA: TGTGCCAGCAGCCCCGGACCCCCTGGGACCCAGCATTTT. Amino acids: CASSPGPPGTQHF. The rearrangement links TRBV3-1 to TRBJ1-5, with D uncertain. Germline CDR1 reads LGHDT; CDR2 reads YNNKEL (reference sequence). Trimming stripped 4 bases from V and 11 bases from J, with 15 bases between. This CDR3 contains 13 residues.